This T cell receptor beta chain appears in the sequencing data of a study of blood T cell repertoires in COVID-19. Across the whole study: Nucleic acid was either cDNA or gDNA, and it came from T cells, B-cell-depleted T cells, or PBMCs.

The J segment lost 4 bases and the V segment lost 4 bases, leaving 3 bases of the junction unmatched. This CDR3 spans 13 amino acids. Germline CDR1 and CDR2: SGHTA and FQGTGA. Source study methods: Nucleated cell number was recorded as an estimate derived from reference gene primer amplification. Only in-frame clones appear in the TCRdb table, and some are missing; sequencing was by immunoSEQ multiplex PCR. The D gene and trimming were derived from the DNA, and the V and J assignments and clone size from that table. Among roughly 240,000 clones listed, approximately 90% were seen once. The V and J genes are TRBV7-3 and TRBJ1-1; 7 positions match TRBD1. The sample was peripheral blood. The origin of this receptor is a man aged 18-30 years with active or convalescent COVID-19. CDR3 sequence: CASSSQGGTEAFF. The CDR3 region has the DNA TGTGCCAGCAGCTCCCAGGGGGGCACTGAAGCTTTCTTT.